The clone carrying this TCR beta chain occurred a few times. Its antigen is undetermined. Since all of the isolated RNA was reverse transcribed, expressed TCRB transcripts were what got sequenced. Repertoires were generated with immunoSEQ multiplex PCR, while TCRdb's copy carries only in-frame clones and drops some. The sample records 680,000 or so clones, around 15% being singletons. This CDR3 region has 12 residues. Germline V gene sequence: CDR1 SQVTM, CDR2 ANQGSEA. V lost 6 bases to trimming and J lost 1 base, with 9 bases between them. Cells sorted by CD45RO/CCR7/CD25/CD127/CD95/CD27 comprised CD4+ naive, central memory, regulatory and stem cell-like memory cells. This entry comes from a study of beta chain features in type 1 diabetes. Overall study results and limits: Patients showed naive, central memory and Treg TCRB repertoires that appeared more similar than those of healthy donors. A cDNA-based sequencing approach could over-represent cells with high TCR expression.

The chain has TRBV29-1 and TRBJ1-1; D uncertain. The sequence came from a man younger than 35 in good health. Sequencing was carried out using naive CD4+ T cells from blood. The CDR3: CSVKVGNTEAFF. CDR3 sequence (DNA): TGCAGCGTGAAAGTGGGGAACACTGAAGCTTTCTTT.